The subject of this entry is one TCR beta chain. There are 18 residues in the CDR3. Per the germline V gene, CDR1 is LNHDA and CDR2 is SQIVND (reference sequence). After removal of 7 bases from V and 1 base from J, the junction contained 18 bases not matched to a gene. The method was immunoSEQ multiplex PCR; TCRdb's version includes in-frame clones alone and lacks a portion of them. The sample consists of 100,000 to 150,000 clones, approximately 85% of them appearing once. The data stem from a study of blood T cell repertoires in COVID-19. This receptor was identified in a woman at least 80 years old with COVID-19, enrolled during active disease. The specimen sequenced was peripheral blood. The gene calls are TRBV19 and TRBJ1-1; 7 bases line up with TRBD1. The CDR3 is CASIPTGLPPIWNTEAFF. CDR3 DNA sequence: TGTGCCAGTATCCCGACAGGGTTGCCCCCTATCTGGAACACTGAAGCTTTCTTT.